This T cell receptor (beta chain) was documented in a study of regulatory T cells in long-lasting Graves disease. Time point reported: newly diagnosed GD, antithyroid drugs for less than 3 months. PBMC RNA served as the TCR library source. As for this clonotype: Antigen specificity is unknown.

Points from the study as a whole: Persistent Graves' disease cases displayed lower TCR diversity than newly diagnosed ones.

Investigators prepared the TCR beta libraries by applying iRepertoire HTBI primers and Arm-PCR of CDR3 regions. MiXCR was run by TCRdb on the multiplex PCR reads, yielding one entry per CDR3 protein. The data contain about 320,000 distinct CDR3 sequences, 15% to 20% of them seen just once; the ten biggest clones take up about 36%. Trimming stripped 0 bases from V and 7 bases from J, with 11 bases between. Per the germline V gene, CDR1 is SGDLS and CDR2 is YYNGEE. This CDR3 has 14 amino acids. The clonotype comes from a female donor with Graves disease. The chain links TRBV9 to TRBJ1-5; D remains unclear. Sequences were derived from peripheral blood mononuclear cells (PBMCs), sampled at new diagnosis, from a patient treated with antithyroid drugs. DNA for the CDR3: TGTGCCAGCAGCGTAGGCACAACGGGGCAGCCCCAGCATTTT. Translated: CASSVGTTGQPQHF.